A single sample is the source of the 23 T cell receptor beta chains below, sequenced in a study of blood T cell repertoires in COVID-19. TCRdb keeps only in-frame clones here, not all; method: immunoSEQ multiplex PCR. The repertoire holds around 200,000 clones, about 86% seen once, with approximately 6.2% in the top ten. Sequenced: peripheral blood. The receptors originated from a man in his 60s who had recovered from COVID-19.

This rearrangement joins TRBV5-4 to TRBJ2-7; possibly TRBD2 for D (5 bases). Deletions cut 0 bases from V and 4 bases from J, with 8 bases between. Germline CDR1 is SGHNT and CDR2 is YYREEE (reference sequence). This CDR3 contains 13 residues. The CDR3 reads CASSLGGQYEQYF. DNA of the CDR3: TGTGCCAGCAGCTTGGGAGGGCAATACGAGCAGTACTTC. The whole variable domain, filled in from reference TRBV5-4 and TRBJ2-7, reads ETGVTQSPTHLIKTRGQQVTLRCSSQSGHNTVSWYQQALGQGPQFIFQYYREEENGRGNFPPRFSGLQFPNYSSELNVNALELDDSALYLCASSLGGQYEQYFGPGTRLTVT.

V is TRBV7-6 and J is TRBJ1-1; no definite D call. Trimming left V 1 base short and J 0 bases short, with 9 bases between. Germline loops: CDR1 SGHVS, CDR2 FNYEAQ. The CDR3 is 15 residues long. CDR3 protein: CASSLGPGLNTEAFF. The DNA for the CDR3 is TGTGCCAGCAGCTTAGGGCCGGGTTTGAACACTGAAGCTTTCTTT.

The chain carries TRBV29-1 and TRBJ1-1; 9 bases agree with TRBD1. From germline, CDR1 is SQVTM and CDR2 ANQGSEA. Germline trimming cut 7 bases from V and 10 bases from J; bases unmatched to any gene: 13. The CDR3 length is 13 residues. CDR3 coding DNA: TGCAGCGCTCTACAGGGGGCGCGGAGTATAGCTTTCTTT. It specifies CSALQGARSIAFF.

V gene TRBV28 combines with J gene TRBJ1-2, with 7 bases matching TRBD1. The germline gives CDR1 MDHEN, CDR2 SYDVKM. The CDR3 extends over 13 amino acids. The V gene end was trimmed by 7 bases and the J gene end by 7 bases; junction bases not matched to a gene: 9. In DNA, the CDR3 is TGTGCCAGCACTAAGACAGGGCAGCCTGGCTACACCTTC. It encodes CASTKTGQPGYTF.

The genes are TRBV12-5 and TRBJ1-3; D ambiguous. The CDR3 spans 15 residues. The germline V gene encodes CDR1 LGHNT and CDR2 FRNRAP. The germline V and J ends were trimmed by 2 bases and 0 bases, with 8 bases remaining between them. The CDR3 sequence is CASGLTQTSGNTIYF. CDR3 sequence (DNA): TGTGCTAGTGGTTTGACACAAACCTCTGGAAACACCATATATTTT. Drawing the rest from reference TRBV12-5 and TRBJ1-3, the complete variable domain is DARVTQTPRHKVTEMGQEVTMRCQPILGHNTVFWYRQTMMQGLELLAYFRNRAPLDDSGMPKDRFSAEMPDATLATLKIQPSEPRDSAVYFCASGLTQTSGNTIYFGEGSWLTVV.

This clone appeared a few times. V and J are TRBV9 and TRBJ2-7, with 11 bases that match TRBD2. V trimming: 4 bases; J trimming: 5 bases; junction bases outside the gene matches: 5. The CDR3 length is 14 residues. The germline CDR1 and CDR2 sequences are SGDLS and YYNGEE. The CDR3 is CASSPLGLADEQYF. In DNA form, the CDR3 reads TGTGCCAGCAGCCCCTTGGGACTAGCGGACGAGCAGTACTTC.

The CDR3 region has the DNA TGTGCCAGCAGCTCCATGTACCAAGAGACCCAGTACTTC. Encoded protein: CASSSMYQETQYF. The V gene is TRBV7-3, the J gene TRBJ2-5; D remains ambiguous. From germline, CDR1 is SGHTA and CDR2 FQGTGA. Trimming took off 4 bases at V and 0 bases at J, with 6 bases between the two ends. CDR3 length: 13 amino acids.

The chain recombines TRBV7-6 with TRBJ1-1, with D hard to call. Germline CDR1 and CDR2: SGHVS and FNYEAQ. V was trimmed by 3 bases and J by 0 bases, leaving 11 bases between them. The length of the CDR3 is 15 residues. The CDR3 nucleotides read TGTGCCAGCAGCTTCTCCGGGAATGTGAACACTGAAGCTTTCTTT. Translated: CASSFSGNVNTEAFF.

This clone was seen a handful of times. V gene TRBV6-2 or TRBV6-3 combines with J gene TRBJ2-1; 8 bases line up with TRBD2. Germline-derived CDR1 and CDR2 are MNHEY and SVGEGT. The CDR3 consists of 15 residues. V lost 1 base and J lost 5; bases outside the gene matches: 4. CDR3 in amino acids: CASSYFGGGNNEQFF. CDR3 nucleotides: TGTGCCAGCAGTTACTTTGGCGGGGGGAACAATGAGCAGTTCTTC.

The chain links TRBV10-3 to TRBJ2-1; 8 nucleotides align to TRBD1. Germline assignment: CDR1 ENHRY and CDR2 SYGVKD. The CDR3 is 14 residues long. Trimming cost V 2 bases and J 8 bases; bases outside gene matches: 5. The CDR3 DNA follows: TGTGCCATCAGTGAGGGACAGGGTAGGGATGAGCAGTTCTTC. This codes for CAISEGQGRDEQFF.

This clone was counted many times. The V call is TRBV5-1, the J call TRBJ2-1, with 7 nucleotides matching TRBD2. The germline V gene has CDR1 SGHRS and CDR2 YFSETQ. V was pared by 0 bases and J by 10 bases, with 4 bases of the junction left unmatched. The CDR3 loop spans 13 amino acids. As DNA, the CDR3 is TGCGCCAGCAGCTTGGGGGCTAGCGGAGAGCAGTTCTTC. Protein product: CASSLGASGEQFF. The entire variable domain, with the rest obtained from reference TRBV5-1 and TRBJ2-1, is as follows: KAGVTQTPRYLIKTRGQQVTLSCSPISGHRSVSWYQQTPGQGLQFLFEYFSETQRNKGNFPGRFSGRQFSNSRSEMNVSTLELGDSALYLCASSLGASGEQFFGPGTRLTVL.

This clone appeared a few times. The rearrangement links TRBV4-2 to TRBJ1-2; the D is unclear. Deletions cut 4 bases from V and 1 base from J, with 10 bases between. The CDR3 loop spans 14 amino acids. Germline V gives CDR1 LGHNA, CDR2 YNFKEQ. Here the CDR3 reads CASSPGQVNYGYTF. The CDR3 nucleotides read TGTGCCAGCAGCCCCGGCCAGGTTAACTATGGCTACACCTTC.

The chain has TRBV28 and TRBJ2-5; TRBD2 agrees at 13 bases. Germline values: CDR1 MDHEN, CDR2 SYDVKM. The CDR3 is 17 residues long. The junction had 10 bases not matched to a gene; V was cut back by 7 bases and J by 2 bases. The CDR3 bases are TGTGCCAGCACCTCACTGGGACTAGCGGGGTCGCAAGAGACCCAGTACTTC. This sequence encodes CASTSLGLAGSQETQYF.

This chain uses TRBV4-1 with TRBJ1-3; D gene unclear. Germline CDR1 and CDR2: MGHRA and YSYEKL. V lost 0 bases and J lost 0, with 6 bases in between. This CDR3 region has 15 residues. The CDR3 region is CASSQDPSSGNTIYF. In DNA form, the CDR3 reads TGCGCCAGCAGCCAAGATCCCAGCTCTGGAAACACCATATATTTT.

This chain uses TRBV7-9 with TRBJ2-3; D possibly corresponds to TRBD1 (5 bases). V lost 3 bases and J lost 4, with 11 bases in between. Germline assignment: CDR1 SEHNR and CDR2 FQNEAQ (reference sequence). The CDR3 is 14 amino acids. The CDR3 spells CASSFLRASDTQYF. The CDR3 coding sequence is TGTGCCAGCAGCTTTCTCAGGGCATCAGATACGCAGTATTTT.

V is TRBV7-8 and J is TRBJ1-1, with unresolved D. This CDR3 has 14 amino acids. Between the trimmed V and J ends, which lost 5 bases and 4 bases, there was a span of 14 bases. Germline CDR1 SGHVS, CDR2 FQNEAQ. CDR3 nucleotides: TGTGCCAGCAGCCCCGACGGCCGCGGCACTGAAGCTTTCTTT. Its translation is CASSPDGRGTEAFF. Variable domain in full (rest from reference TRBV7-8 and TRBJ1-1): GAGVSQSPRYKVAKRGQDVALRCDPISGHVSLFWYQQALGQGPEFLTYFQNEAQLDKSGLPSDRFFAERPEGSVSTLKIQRTQQEDSAVYLCASSPDGRGTEAFFGQGTRLTVV.

This rearrangement joins TRBV5-1 to TRBJ2-2, with D possibly being TRBD2 (5 bases). The length of the CDR3 is 14 residues. V was clipped by 0 bases and J by 4 bases, with 7 bases between them. The germline V gene has CDR1 SGHRS and CDR2 YFSETQ. The CDR3 DNA is TGCGCCAGCAGCTTGGAGGACTCCACCGGGGAGCTGTTTTTT. Translation: CASSLEDSTGELFF.

The V call is TRBV19, the J call TRBJ1-5; tentative D call: TRBD1 (5 bases). The CDR3 extends over 15 amino acids. Trimming stripped 0 bases from V and 7 bases from J, with 13 bases between. The V gene's germline CDR1 is LNHDA and CDR2 SQIVND (reference sequence). The CDR3 sequence is CASSIETRVNQPQHF. The CDR3 DNA reads as TGTGCCAGTAGTATAGAAACCAGGGTAAACCAGCCCCAGCATTTT.

The gene calls are TRBV6-5 and TRBJ1-2; 8 positions agree with TRBD1. V was pared by 4 bases and J by 12 bases, with 4 bases of the junction left unmatched. The CDR3 contains 11 residues. The germline V gene has CDR1 MNHEY and CDR2 SVGAGI. In DNA form, the CDR3 reads TGTGCCAGCAGTTCGGGACAGGCTAACACCTTC. Its protein product is CASSSGQANTF.

The chain employs TRBV24-1 and TRBJ2-3; 8 bases match TRBD2. The CDR3 extends over 15 amino acids. J was trimmed by 6 bases and V by 9 bases; bases with no gene match: 13. CDR1 and CDR2 from the germline V gene are KGHDR and SFDVKD. The CDR3 here is CATRGGSGSIDTQYF. CDR3 coding DNA: TGTGCCACCCGCGGAGGGAGCGGGAGTATCGATACGCAGTATTTT.

The chain combines TRBV6-5 with TRBJ2-3, with a possible D match to TRBD2 (5 bases). V lost 5 bases to trimming and J lost 3 bases, with 6 bases between them. Per the germline V gene, CDR1 is MNHEY and CDR2 is SVGAGI. The CDR3 contains 12 residues. This chain's CDR3 is CASSPGTDTQYF. CDR3 DNA: TGTGCCAGCAGTCCGGGGACAGATACGCAGTATTTT.

J is TRBJ1-1 and V is TRBV7-9, with D perhaps TRBD1 (6 bases). Germline values: CDR1 SEHNR, CDR2 FQNEAQ (reference sequence). The CDR3 contains 14 residues. Trimming removed 2 bases at V and 5 bases at J, with 12 bases between. The CDR3 DNA reads TGTGCCAGCAGCTTACACAGGGCAGAGACTGAAGCTTTCTTT. Its translation: CASSLHRAETEAFF.

This clone turned up a few times. The chain links TRBV24-1 to TRBJ2-2; 9 nucleotides line up with TRBD1. CDR1 and CDR2 from the germline V gene are KGHDR and SFDVKD. CDR3 length: 14 residues. V lost 9 bases to trimming and J lost 6 bases; unmatched junction nucleotides: 7. CDR3 in DNA: TGTGCCACCTCGGGACAGGGTTTTGCCGGGGAGCTGTTTTTT. It translates to CATSGQGFAGELFF.